The present T cell receptor beta chain was sequenced within a study of blood T cell repertoires in COVID-19. Germline V gives CDR1 MGHRA, CDR2 YSYEKL. V lost 0 bases, J lost 3 bases, and 11 bases lay in between. CDR3 length: 15 residues. In the authors' methods: From reference gene primer amplification, estimates of nucleated cell counts were derived. Method: immunoSEQ multiplex PCR; TCRdb's copy keeps in-frame clones and lacks some. V, J and clone size are taken as reported in that table, and D and trimming were inferred from the DNA itself. The sample records 110,000 to 150,000 clones, approximately 80% being singletons. Among Cohort 3 donors, those recovered had two negative PCRs, clearance, or symptom resolution.

Sequencing used PBMCs or T cells enriched from blood (not recorded which). The rearrangement joins TRBV4-1 to TRBJ2-5, with no clear D. The TCR originated in a woman in her thirties or forties who had recovered from COVID-19. The CDR3 sequence is CASSQDPGTEETQYF. CDR3 sequence (DNA): TGCGCCAGCAGCCAAGACCCAGGAACTGAAGAGACCCAGTACTTC.